This TCR beta chain is from a study of blood T cell repertoires in COVID-19. The germline gives CDR1 SGHRS, CDR2 YFSETQ. The CDR3 runs 15 residues. Trimming took off 0 bases at V and 1 base at J, with 9 bases between the two ends. Per the authors' pipeline: By means of reference gene primer amplification, nucleated cell counts were estimated. TCRdb keeps only in-frame clones here, not all; method: immunoSEQ multiplex PCR. The D gene and trimming were derived from the DNA, and the V and J assignments and clone size from that table. The sample carries a few hundred thousand clones, roughly 89% recorded once. Enrolled through a virtual design, the participants were between 18 and 89 years of age and came from 24 US areas. Participant-given clinical history determined each cohort assignment. People in the exposed group encountered a COVID-19 case within 2 weeks before entering the study.

This TCR derives from a man aged 25 to 40 who had been exposed to COVID-19. The V call is TRBV5-1, the J call TRBJ2-3; possibly TRBD1 for D (6 bases). The sequenced material came from PBMCs or T cells enriched from blood (not recorded which). The CDR3 here is CASSLEPGGTDTQYF. CDR3 coding DNA: TGCGCCAGCAGCTTGGAGCCAGGGGGCACAGATACGCAGTATTTT.